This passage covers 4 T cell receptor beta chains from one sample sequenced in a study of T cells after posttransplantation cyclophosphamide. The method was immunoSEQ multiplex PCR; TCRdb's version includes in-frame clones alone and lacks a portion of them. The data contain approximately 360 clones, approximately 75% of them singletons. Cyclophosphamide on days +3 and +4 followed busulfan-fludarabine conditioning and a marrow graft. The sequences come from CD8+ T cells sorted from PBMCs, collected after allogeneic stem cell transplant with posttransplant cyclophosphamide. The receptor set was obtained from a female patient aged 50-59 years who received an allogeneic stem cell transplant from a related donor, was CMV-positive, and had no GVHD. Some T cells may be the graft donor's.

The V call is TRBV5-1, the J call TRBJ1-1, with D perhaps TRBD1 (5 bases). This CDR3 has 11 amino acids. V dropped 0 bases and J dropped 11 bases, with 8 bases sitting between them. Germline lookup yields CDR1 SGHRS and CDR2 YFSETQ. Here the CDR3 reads CASSLGGVAFF. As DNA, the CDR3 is TGCGCCAGCAGCTTGGGGGGGGTTGCTTTCTTT. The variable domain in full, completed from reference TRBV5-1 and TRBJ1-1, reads KAGVTQTPRYLIKTRGQQVTLSCSPISGHRSVSWYQQTPGQGLQFLFEYFSETQRNKGNFPGRFSGRQFSNSRSEMNVSTLELGDSALYLCASSLGGVAFFGQGTRLTVV.

CDR3 coding DNA: TGTGCCAGCAGTTACTCGTTTAGCGGGGGAACAGATACGCAGTATTTT. Its protein product is CASSYSFSGGTDTQYF. This sequence joins TRBV6-5 and TRBJ2-3; 9 nucleotides line up with TRBD2. Germline CDR1 and CDR2: MNHEY and SVGAGI. The CDR3 runs 16 residues. J gave up 3 bases and V 0 bases, and 4 bases lay outside the gene matches.

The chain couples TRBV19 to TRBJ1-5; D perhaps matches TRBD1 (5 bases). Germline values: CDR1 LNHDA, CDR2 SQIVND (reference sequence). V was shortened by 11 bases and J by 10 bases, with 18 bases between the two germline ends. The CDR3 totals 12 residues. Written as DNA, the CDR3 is TGTGCCGGAGGGACCGTTTTGTATCCCCAGCATTTT. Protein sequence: CAGGTVLYPQHF.

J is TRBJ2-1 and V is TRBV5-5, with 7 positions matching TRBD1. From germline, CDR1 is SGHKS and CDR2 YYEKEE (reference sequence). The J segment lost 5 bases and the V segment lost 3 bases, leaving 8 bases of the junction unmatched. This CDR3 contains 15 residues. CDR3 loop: CASSSPGGENNEQFF. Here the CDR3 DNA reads TGTGCCAGCAGCTCCCCAGGGGGAGAGAACAATGAGCAGTTCTTC. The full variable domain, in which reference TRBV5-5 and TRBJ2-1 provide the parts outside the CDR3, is DAGVTQSPTHLIKTRGQQVTLRCSPISGHKSVSWYQQVLGQGPQFIFQYYEKEERGRGNFPDRFSARQFPNYSSELNVNALLLGDSALYLCASSSPGGENNEQFFGPGTRLTVL.